The entry below describes one TCR beta chain. Its antigen remains unknown. The sample belongs to a study of cytomegalovirus exposure and HLA in healthy donors. The overall study: The 120 validation repertoires and the approximately 630 first-cohort repertoires shared a platform, a later analysis reported.

Profiled with immunoSEQ multiplex PCR; TCRdb holds only in-frame clones, not every one. Among 80,000 to 100,000 clones listed, around nine tenths were seen once. General observations from the study: Confirmation in vitro established that a few CMV-associated chains were specific for CMV antigens. The study labeled more than 150 TCR beta chains cytomegalovirus-associated. According to reports, the classifier identified cytomegalovirus status with high specificity and sensitivity.

Germline V gives CDR1 LGHNA, CDR2 YNFKEQ. This CDR3 has 14 amino acids. V was shortened by 0 bases and J by 3 bases, with 9 bases between the two germline ends. The receptor comes from a woman aged 25 to 39 in good health and CMV-seronegative. Material: PBMCs. This chain links TRBV4-2 with TRBJ2-7; no reliable D call. In nucleotides, the CDR3 is TGTGCCAGCAGCCAAGATTGGAACTACTACGAGCAGTACTTC. It codes for CASSQDWNYYEQYF.